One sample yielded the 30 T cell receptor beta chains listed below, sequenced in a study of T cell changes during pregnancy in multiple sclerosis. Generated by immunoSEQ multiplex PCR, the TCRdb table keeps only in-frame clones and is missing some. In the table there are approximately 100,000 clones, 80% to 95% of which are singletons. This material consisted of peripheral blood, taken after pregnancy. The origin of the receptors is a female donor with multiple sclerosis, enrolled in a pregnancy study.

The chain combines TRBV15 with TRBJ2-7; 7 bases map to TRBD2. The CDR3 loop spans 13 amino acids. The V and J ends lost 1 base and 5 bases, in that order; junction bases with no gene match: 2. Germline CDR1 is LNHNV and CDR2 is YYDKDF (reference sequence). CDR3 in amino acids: CATSRGTRDEQYF. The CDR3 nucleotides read TGTGCCACCAGCAGAGGGACTAGGGACGAGCAGTACTTC.

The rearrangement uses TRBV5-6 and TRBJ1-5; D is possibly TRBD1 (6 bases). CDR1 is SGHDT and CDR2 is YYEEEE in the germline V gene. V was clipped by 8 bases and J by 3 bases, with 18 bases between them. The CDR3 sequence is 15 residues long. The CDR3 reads CASKRGGPSNQPQHF. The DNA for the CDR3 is TGTGCCAGTAAGAGAGGGGGTCCCTCCAATCAGCCCCAGCATTTT.

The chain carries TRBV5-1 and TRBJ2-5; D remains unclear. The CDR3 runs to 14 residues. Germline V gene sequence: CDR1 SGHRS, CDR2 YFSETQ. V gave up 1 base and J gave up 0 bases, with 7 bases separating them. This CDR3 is CASSLPRDQETQYF. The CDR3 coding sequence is TGCGCCAGCAGCTTGCCGAGAGACCAAGAGACCCAGTACTTC.

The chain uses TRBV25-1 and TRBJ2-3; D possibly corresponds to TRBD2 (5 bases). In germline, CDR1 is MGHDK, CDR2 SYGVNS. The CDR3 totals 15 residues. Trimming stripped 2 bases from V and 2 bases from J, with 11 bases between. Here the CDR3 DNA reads TGTGCCAGCAGTGAAGGTTGGGAGAACACAGATACGCAGTATTTT. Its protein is CASSEGWENTDTQYF.

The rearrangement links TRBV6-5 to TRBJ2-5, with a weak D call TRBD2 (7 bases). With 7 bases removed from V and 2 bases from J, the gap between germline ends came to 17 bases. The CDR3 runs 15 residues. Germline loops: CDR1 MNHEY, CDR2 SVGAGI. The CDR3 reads CASKLAGGPQETQYF. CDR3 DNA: TGTGCCAGCAAACTGGCCGGGGGGCCACAAGAGACCCAGTACTTC.

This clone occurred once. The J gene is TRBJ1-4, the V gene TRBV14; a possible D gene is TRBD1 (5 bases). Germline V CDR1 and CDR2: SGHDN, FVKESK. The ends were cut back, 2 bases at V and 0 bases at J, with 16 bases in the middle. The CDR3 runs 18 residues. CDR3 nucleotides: TGTGCCAGCAGCCAAAAAGGGGTAGGACGGGCAACTAATGAAAAACTGTTTTTT. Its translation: CASSQKGVGRATNEKLFF.

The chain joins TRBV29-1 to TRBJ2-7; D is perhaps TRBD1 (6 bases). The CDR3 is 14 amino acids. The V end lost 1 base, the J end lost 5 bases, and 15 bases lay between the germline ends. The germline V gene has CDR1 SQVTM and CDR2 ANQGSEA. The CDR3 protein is CSVEGHGTPDEQYF. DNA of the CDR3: TGCAGCGTTGAAGGCCACGGGACACCGGACGAGCAGTACTTC.

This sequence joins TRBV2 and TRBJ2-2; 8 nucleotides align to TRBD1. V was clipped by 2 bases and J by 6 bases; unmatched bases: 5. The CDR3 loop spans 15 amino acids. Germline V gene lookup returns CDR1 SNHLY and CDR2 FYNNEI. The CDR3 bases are TGTGCCAGCAGTGAATACAGGGGGACTGCCGGGGAGCTGTTTTTT. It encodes CASSEYRGTAGELFF.

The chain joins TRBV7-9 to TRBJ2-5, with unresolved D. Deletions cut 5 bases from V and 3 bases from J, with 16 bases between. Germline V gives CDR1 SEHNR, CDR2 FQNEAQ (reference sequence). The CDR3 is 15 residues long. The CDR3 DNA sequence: TGTGCCAGCAGCGCCAGACTTCCCCGGGAAGAGACCCAGTACTTC. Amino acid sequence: CASSARLPREETQYF. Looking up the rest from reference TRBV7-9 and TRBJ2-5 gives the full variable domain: DTGVSQNPRHKITKRGQNVTFRCDPISEHNRLYWYRQTLGQGPEFLTYFQNEAQLEKSRLLSDRFSAERPKGSFSTLEIQRTEQGDSAMYLCASSARLPREETQYFGPGTRLLVL.

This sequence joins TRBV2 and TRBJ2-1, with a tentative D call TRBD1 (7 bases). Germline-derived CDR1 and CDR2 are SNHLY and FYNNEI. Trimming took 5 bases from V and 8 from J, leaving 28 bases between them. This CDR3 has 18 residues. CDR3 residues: CASSNPKIGPGGGDEQFF. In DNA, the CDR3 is TGTGCCAGCAGTAACCCCAAGATCGGACCAGGAGGGGGCGATGAGCAGTTCTTC.

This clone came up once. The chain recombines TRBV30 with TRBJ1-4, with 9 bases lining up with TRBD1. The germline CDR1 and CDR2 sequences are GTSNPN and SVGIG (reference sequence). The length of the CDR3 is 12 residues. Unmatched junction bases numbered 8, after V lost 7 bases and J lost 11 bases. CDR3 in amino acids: CASDDRGKKLFF. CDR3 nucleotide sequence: TGTGCCTCCGACGACAGGGGGAAGAAACTGTTTTTT.

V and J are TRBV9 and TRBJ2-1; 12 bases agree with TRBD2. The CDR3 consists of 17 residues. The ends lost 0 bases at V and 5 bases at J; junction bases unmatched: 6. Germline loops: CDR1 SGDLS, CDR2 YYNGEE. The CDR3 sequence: CASSVDASGGDDNEQFF. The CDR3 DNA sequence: TGTGCCAGCAGCGTAGATGCTAGCGGGGGGGACGACAATGAGCAGTTCTTC.

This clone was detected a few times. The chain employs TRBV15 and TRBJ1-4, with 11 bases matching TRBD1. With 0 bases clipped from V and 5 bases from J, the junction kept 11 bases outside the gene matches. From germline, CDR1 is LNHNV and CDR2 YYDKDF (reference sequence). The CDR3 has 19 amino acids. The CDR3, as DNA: TGTGCCACCAGCAGAGAGGGGGCCGGGACAGGGGGGAAAAATGAAAAACTGTTTTTT. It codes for CATSREGAGTGGKNEKLFF.

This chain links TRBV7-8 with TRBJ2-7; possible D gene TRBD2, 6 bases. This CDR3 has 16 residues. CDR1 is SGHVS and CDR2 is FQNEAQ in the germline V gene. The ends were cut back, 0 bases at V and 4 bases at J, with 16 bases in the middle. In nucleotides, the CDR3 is TGTGCCAGCAGCTTAGCAAATATGGCAGGAGGGTACGAGCAGTACTTC. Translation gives CASSLANMAGGYEQYF.

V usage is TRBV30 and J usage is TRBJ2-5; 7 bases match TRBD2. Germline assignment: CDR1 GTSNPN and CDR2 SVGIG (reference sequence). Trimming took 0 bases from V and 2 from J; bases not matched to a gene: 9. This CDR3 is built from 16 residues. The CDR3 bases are TGTGCCTGGAGTGTGGGGGTGGCCGGGGGGCAAGAGACCCAGTACTTC. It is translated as CAWSVGVAGGQETQYF.

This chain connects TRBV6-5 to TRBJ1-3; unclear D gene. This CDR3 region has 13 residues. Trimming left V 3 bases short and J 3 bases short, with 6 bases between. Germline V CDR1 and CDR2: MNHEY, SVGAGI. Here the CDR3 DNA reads TGTGCCAGCAGTTATCGGGGTGGAAACACCATATATTTT. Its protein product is CASSYRGGNTIYF.

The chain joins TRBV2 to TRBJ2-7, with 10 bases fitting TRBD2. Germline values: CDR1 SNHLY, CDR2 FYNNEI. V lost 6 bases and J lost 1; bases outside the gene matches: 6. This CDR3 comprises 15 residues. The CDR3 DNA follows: TGTGCCAGCAGCCTCCTAGCGGGGGAGTCCTACGAGCAGTACTTC. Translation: CASSLLAGESYEQYF.

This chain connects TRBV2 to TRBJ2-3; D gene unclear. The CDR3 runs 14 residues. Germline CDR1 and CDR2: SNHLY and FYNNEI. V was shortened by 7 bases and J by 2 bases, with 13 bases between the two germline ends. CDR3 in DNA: TGTGCCAGCACAGCGCTCCTTAACACAGATACGCAGTATTTT. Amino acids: CASTALLNTDTQYF.

The CDR3 DNA reads as TGTGCCAGCGGGACAGGGATCAATGAGCAGTTCTTC. Amino acid sequence: CASGTGINEQFF. The chain joins TRBV2 to TRBJ2-1; 9 nucleotides match TRBD1. Germline V gene lookup returns CDR1 SNHLY and CDR2 FYNNEI. There are 12 residues in the CDR3. V was clipped by 8 bases and J by 6 bases; unmatched bases: 2.

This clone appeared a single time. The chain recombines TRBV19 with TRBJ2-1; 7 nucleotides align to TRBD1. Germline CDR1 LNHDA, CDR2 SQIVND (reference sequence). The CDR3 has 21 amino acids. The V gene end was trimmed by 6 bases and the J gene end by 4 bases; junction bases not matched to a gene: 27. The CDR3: CASRWELFVGEGAEGYNEQFF. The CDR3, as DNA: TGTGCCAGTAGGTGGGAATTGTTCGTCGGCGAGGGGGCAGAGGGATACAATGAGCAGTTCTTC.

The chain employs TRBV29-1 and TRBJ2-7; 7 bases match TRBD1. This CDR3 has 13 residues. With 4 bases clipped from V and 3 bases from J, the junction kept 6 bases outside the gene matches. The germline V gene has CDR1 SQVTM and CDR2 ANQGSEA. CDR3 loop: CSVAGTVYYEQYF. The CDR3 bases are TGCAGCGTTGCCGGGACAGTCTACTACGAGCAGTACTTC.

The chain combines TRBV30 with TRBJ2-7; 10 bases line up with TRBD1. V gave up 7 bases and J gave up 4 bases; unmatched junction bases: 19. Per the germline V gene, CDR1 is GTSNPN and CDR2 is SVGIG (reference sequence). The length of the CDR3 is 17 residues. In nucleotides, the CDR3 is TGTGCCTTTGGAAGAACCTATGGGACAGGGGATCGGTACGAGCAGTACTTC. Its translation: CAFGRTYGTGDRYEQYF.

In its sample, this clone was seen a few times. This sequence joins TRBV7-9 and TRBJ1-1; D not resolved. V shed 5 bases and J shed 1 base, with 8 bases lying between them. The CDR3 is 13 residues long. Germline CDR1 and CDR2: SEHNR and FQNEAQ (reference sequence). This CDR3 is CASSQSQNTEAFF. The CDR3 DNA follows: TGTGCCAGCAGCCAGTCACAGAACACTGAAGCTTTCTTT.

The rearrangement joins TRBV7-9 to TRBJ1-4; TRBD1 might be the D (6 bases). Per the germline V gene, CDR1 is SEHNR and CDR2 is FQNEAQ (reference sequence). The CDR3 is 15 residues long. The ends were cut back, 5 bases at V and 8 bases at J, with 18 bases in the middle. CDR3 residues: CASSLRTVSPEKLFF. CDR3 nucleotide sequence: TGTGCCAGCAGCCTACGGACAGTATCCCCCGAAAAACTGTTTTTT. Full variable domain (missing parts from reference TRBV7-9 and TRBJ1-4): DTGVSQNPRHKITKRGQNVTFRCDPISEHNRLYWYRQTLGQGPEFLTYFQNEAQLEKSRLLSDRFSAERPKGSFSTLEIQRTEQGDSAMYLCASSLRTVSPEKLFFGSGTQLSVL.

The chain's CDR3 is CASSVNSFSGQGQNIQYF. CDR3 sequence (DNA): TGTGCCAGCAGCGTAAATTCCTTCTCGGGACAGGGTCAAAACATTCAGTACTTC. The genes are TRBV9 and TRBJ2-4; 9 bases map to TRBD1. Germline V gene lookup returns CDR1 SGDLS and CDR2 YYNGEE. CDR3 length equals 18 residues. V lost 1 base to trimming and J lost 5 bases; unmatched junction nucleotides: 13. Based on the CDR3 plus reference TRBV9 and TRBJ2-4, the full variable domain is DSGVTQTPKHLITATGQRVTLRCSPRSGDLSVYWYQQSLDQGLQFLIQYYNGEERAKGNILERFSAQQFPDLHSELNLSSLELGDSALYFCASSVNSFSGQGQNIQYFGAGTRLSVL.

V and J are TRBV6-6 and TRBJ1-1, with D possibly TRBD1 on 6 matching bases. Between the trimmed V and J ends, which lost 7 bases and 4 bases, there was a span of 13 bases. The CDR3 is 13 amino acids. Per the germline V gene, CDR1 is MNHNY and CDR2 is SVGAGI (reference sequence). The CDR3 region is CASIHRESTEAFF. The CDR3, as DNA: TGTGCCAGCATCCACAGGGAGTCCACTGAAGCTTTCTTT.

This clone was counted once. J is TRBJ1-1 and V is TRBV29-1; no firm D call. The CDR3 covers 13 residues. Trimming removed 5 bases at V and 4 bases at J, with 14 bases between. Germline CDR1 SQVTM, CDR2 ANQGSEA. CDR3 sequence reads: CSVRSGVGTEAFF. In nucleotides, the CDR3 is TGCAGCGTTAGATCTGGAGTGGGCACTGAAGCTTTCTTT.

CDR3 in amino acids: CASSPRTVSSGANVLTF. Here the CDR3 DNA reads TGTGCCAGCAGCCCCCGGACAGTTTCTTCTGGGGCCAACGTCCTGACTTTC. The gene calls are TRBV7-2 and TRBJ2-6; perhaps TRBD1 as D (6 bases). Germline V gene data show CDR1 as SGHTA and CDR2 as FQGNSA. The length of the CDR3 is 17 residues. V gave up 5 bases and J gave up 1 base, with 15 bases separating them.

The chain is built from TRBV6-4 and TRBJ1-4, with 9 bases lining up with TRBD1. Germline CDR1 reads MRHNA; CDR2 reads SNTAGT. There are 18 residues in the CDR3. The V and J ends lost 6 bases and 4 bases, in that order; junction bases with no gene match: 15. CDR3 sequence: CASSALPWTGVNNEKLFF. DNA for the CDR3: TGTGCCAGCAGCGCGCTGCCGTGGACAGGGGTCAATAATGAAAAACTGTTTTTT.

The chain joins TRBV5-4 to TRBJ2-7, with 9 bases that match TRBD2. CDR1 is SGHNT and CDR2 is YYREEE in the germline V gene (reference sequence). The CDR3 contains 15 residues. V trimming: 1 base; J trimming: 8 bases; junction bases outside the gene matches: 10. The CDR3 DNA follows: TGTGCCAGCAGCTTGTTAGGGCGGGGGGGCCCCCAGCAGTACTTC. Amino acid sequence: CASSLLGRGGPQQYF.